This T cell receptor beta chain originates from a study of T cell changes during pregnancy in multiple sclerosis. Method: immunoSEQ multiplex PCR; TCRdb's copy keeps in-frame clones and lacks some. The table shows about 58,000 clones, with 93% occurring only once. The sequences come from CD8+ T cells from peripheral blood mononuclear cells, collected in the second trimester of pregnancy. This TCR derives from a female donor with multiple sclerosis, enrolled in a pregnancy study.

The CDR3 loop reads CASSTGTGINEQFF. The CDR3 DNA follows: TGTGCCAGCAGCACCGGGACAGGGATCAATGAGCAGTTCTTC. The chain is built from TRBV7-9 and TRBJ2-1; 9 positions match TRBD1. The CDR3 is 14 residues long. CDR1 SEHNR and CDR2 FQNEAQ come from the germline V gene (reference sequence). V lost 5 bases to trimming and J lost 6 bases; unmatched junction nucleotides: 5.